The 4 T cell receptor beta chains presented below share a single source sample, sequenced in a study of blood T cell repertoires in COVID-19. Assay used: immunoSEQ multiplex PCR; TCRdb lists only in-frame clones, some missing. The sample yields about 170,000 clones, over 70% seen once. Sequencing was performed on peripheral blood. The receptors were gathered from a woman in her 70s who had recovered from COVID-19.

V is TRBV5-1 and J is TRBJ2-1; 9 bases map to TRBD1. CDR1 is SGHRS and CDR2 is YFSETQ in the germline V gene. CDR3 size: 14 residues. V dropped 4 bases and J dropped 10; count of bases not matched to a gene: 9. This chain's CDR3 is CASSIGTGSQEQFF. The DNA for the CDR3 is TGCGCCAGCAGCATCGGGACAGGGAGTCAGGAGCAGTTCTTC.

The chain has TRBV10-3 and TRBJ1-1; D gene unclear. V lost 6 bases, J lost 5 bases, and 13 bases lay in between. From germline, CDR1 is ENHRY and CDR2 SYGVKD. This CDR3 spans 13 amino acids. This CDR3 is CAIRGWGGTEAFF. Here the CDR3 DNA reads TGTGCCATCAGGGGATGGGGAGGGACTGAAGCTTTCTTT.

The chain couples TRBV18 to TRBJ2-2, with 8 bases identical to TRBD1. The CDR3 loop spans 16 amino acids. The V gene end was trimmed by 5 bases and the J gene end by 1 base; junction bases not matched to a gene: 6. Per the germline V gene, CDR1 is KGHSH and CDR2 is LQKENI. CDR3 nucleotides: TGTGCCAGCTCAACTTGGACAGGGAAGAACACCGGGGAGCTGTTTTTT. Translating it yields CASSTWTGKNTGELFF. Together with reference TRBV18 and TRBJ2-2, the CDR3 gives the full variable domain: NAGVMQNPRHLVRRRGQEARLRCSPMKGHSHVYWYRQLPEEGLKFMVYLQKENIIDESGMPKERFSAEFPKEGPSILRIQQVVRGDSAAYFCASSTWTGKNTGELFFGEGSRLTVL.

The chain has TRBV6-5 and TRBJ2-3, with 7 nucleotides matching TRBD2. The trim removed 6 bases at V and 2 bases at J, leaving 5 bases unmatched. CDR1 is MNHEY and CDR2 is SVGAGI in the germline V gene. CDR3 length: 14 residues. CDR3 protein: CASRPTSDTDTQYF. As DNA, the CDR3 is TGTGCCAGCAGACCAACTAGCGACACAGATACGCAGTATTTT.